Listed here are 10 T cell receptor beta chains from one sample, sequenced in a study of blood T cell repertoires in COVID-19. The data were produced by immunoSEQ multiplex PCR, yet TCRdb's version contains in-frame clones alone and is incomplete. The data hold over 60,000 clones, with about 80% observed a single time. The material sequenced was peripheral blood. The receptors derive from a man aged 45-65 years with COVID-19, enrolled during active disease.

CDR3: CASSYGTSGDSYEQYF. The CDR3 DNA reads TGTGCCAGCAGTTACGGGACTAGCGGGGATTCCTACGAGCAGTACTTC. This chain connects TRBV6-5 to TRBJ2-7; 13 bases agree with TRBD2. This CDR3 region has 16 residues. Losses at the gene ends were 2 bases for V and 1 base for J; bases not matched to a gene: 2. Per the germline V gene, CDR1 is MNHEY and CDR2 is SVGAGI.

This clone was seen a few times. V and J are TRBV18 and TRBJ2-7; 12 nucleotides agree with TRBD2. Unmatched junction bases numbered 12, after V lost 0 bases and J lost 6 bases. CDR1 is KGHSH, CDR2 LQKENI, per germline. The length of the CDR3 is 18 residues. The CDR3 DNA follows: TGTGCCAGCTCACCACCGAATCCCAGACTAGCGGGGGCTGTCGAGCAGTACTTC. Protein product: CASSPPNPRLAGAVEQYF.

CDR3 sequence (DNA): TGTGCCAGCAGCACAGGACTAGCGGAAATATACAATGAGCAGTTCTTC. Translation: CASSTGLAEIYNEQFF. V gene TRBV5-4 combines with J gene TRBJ2-1; TRBD2 aligns across 10 bases. Looked up from germline, CDR1 is SGHNT and CDR2 is YYREEE (reference sequence). V gave up 4 bases and J gave up 4 bases; unmatched junction bases: 8. The CDR3 totals 16 residues.

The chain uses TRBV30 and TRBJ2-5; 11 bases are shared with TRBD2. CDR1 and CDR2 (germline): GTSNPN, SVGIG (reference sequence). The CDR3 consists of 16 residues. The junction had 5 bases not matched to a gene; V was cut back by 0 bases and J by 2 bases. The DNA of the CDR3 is TGTGCCTGGAGTGTAGGGTTAGCGGGGGGGCAAGAGACCCAGTACTTC. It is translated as CAWSVGLAGGQETQYF.

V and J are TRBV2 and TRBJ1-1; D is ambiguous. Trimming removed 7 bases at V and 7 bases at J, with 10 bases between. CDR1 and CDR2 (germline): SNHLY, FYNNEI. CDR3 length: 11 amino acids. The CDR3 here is CASKQIFEAFF. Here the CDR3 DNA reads TGTGCCAGCAAACAGATCTTTGAAGCTTTCTTT. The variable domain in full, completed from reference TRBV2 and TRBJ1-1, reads EPEVTQTPSHQVTQMGQEVILRCVPISNHLYFYWYRQILGQKVEFLVSFYNNEISEKSEIFDDQFSVERPDGSNFTLKIRSTKLEDSAMYFCASKQIFEAFFGQGTRLTVV.

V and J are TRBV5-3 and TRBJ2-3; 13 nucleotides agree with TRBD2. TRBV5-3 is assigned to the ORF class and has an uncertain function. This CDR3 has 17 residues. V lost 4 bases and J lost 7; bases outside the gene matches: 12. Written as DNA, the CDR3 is TGTGCCAGAAGCCAAGCTACTAGCGGGGGGGCAAGGTATACGCAGTATTTT. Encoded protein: CARSQATSGGARYTQYF.

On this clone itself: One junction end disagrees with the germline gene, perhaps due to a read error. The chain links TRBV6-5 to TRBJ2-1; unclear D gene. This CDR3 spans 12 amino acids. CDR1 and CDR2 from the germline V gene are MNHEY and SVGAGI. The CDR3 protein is CASSYSNNEQFF. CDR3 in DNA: TGTGCCAGCAGTTACTCCAACAATGAGCAGTTCTTC.

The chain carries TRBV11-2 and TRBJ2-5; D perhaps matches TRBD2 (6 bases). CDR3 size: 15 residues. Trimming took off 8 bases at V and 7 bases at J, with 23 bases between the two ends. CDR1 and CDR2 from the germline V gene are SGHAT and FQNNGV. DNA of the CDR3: TGTGCCAGCCGTTCCGTTGGAGGAGGGGAACGGACCCAGTACTTC. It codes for CASRSVGGGERTQYF.

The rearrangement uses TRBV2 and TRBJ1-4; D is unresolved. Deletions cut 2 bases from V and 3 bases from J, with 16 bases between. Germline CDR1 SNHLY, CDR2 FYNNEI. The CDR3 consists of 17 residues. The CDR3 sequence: CASSENSSPRANEKLFF. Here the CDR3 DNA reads TGTGCCAGCAGTGAAAACAGTTCACCAAGAGCTAATGAAAAACTGTTTTTT.

The CDR3 nucleotides are TGCGCCAGTGGCGGCGGGAGCACAGATACGCAGTATTTT. This codes for CASGGGSTDTQYF. The J gene is TRBJ2-3, the V gene TRBV5-1; the D gene is possibly TRBD2 (5 bases). CDR1 and CDR2 from the germline V gene are SGHRS and YFSETQ. Trimming cost V 8 bases and J 0 bases, with 10 bases left between them. The CDR3 runs to 13 residues.